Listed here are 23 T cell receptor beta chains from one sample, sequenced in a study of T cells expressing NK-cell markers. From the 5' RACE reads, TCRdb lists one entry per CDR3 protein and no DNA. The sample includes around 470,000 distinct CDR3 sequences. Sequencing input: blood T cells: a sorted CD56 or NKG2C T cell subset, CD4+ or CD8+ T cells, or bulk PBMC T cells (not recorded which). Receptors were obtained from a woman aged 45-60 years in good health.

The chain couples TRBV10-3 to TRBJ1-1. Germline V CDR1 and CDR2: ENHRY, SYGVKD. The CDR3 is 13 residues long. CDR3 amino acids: CAISTDMNTEAFF.

The CDR3 reads CSARDGDKSNIQYF. This chain links TRBV20-1 with TRBJ2-4; TCRdb's assignment of TRBD1 cannot be checked, as there is no DNA. This CDR3 region has 14 residues. CDR1 DFQATT and CDR2 SNEGSKA come from the germline V gene (reference sequence).

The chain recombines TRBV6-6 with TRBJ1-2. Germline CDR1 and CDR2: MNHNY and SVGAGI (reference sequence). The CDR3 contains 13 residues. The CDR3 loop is CASRSEGTYGYTF.

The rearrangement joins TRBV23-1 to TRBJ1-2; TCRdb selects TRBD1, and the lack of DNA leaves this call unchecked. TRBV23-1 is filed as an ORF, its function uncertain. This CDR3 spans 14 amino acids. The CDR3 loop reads CASSQAIIPGGYTF.

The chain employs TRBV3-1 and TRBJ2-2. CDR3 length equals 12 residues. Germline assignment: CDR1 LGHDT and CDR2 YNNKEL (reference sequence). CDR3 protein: CASSQGAGELFF.

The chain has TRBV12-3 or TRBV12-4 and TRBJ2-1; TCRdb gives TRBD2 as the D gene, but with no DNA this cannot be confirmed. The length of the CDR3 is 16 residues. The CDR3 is CASSLSTSGSFNEQFF.

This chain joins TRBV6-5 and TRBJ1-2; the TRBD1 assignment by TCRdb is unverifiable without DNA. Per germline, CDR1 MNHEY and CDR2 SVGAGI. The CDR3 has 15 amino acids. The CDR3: CASSYRREGIYGYTF.

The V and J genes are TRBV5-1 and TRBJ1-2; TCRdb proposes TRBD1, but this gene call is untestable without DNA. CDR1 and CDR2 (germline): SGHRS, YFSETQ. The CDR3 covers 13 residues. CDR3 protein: CASSYEDRIGYTF.

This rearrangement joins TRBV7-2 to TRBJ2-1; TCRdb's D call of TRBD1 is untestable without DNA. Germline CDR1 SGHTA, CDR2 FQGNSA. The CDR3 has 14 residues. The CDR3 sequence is CASSLVGGSTEQFF.

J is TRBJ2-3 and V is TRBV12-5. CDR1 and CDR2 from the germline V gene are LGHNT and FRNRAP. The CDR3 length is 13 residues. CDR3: CASGGNFTDTQYF.

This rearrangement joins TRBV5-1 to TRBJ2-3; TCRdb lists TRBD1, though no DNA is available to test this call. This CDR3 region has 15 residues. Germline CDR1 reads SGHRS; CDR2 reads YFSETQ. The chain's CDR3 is CASSLEGLITDTQYF.

The CDR3 loop reads CASSPRGPRTGELFF. The J gene is TRBJ2-2, the V gene TRBV3-1; TCRdb returns TRBD1, unconfirmable since there is no DNA. The germline gives CDR1 LGHDT, CDR2 YNNKEL (reference sequence). This CDR3 spans 15 amino acids. The variable domain in full, completed from reference TRBV3-1 and TRBJ2-2, reads DTAVSQTPKYLVTQMGNDKSIKCEQNLGHDTMYWYKQDSKKFLKIMFSYNNKELIINETVPNRFSPKSPDKAHLNLHINSLELGDSAVYFCASSPRGPRTGELFFGEGSRLTVL.

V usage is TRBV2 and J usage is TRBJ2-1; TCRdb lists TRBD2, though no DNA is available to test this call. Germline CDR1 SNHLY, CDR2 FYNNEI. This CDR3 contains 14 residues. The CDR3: CASSDDYLDNEQFF.

CDR3 sequence: CAGGRGSIGSTDTQYF. This chain connects TRBV7-9 to TRBJ2-3; TCRdb outputs TRBD2, but without DNA this stays unchecked. The CDR3 is made up of 16 amino acids. Looked up from germline, CDR1 is SEHNR and CDR2 is FQNEAQ (reference sequence).

The CDR3 sequence is CASSFSAGRTDTQYF. The V and J genes are TRBV7-3 and TRBJ2-3. Germline lookup yields CDR1 SGHTA and CDR2 FQGTGA. CDR3 length: 15 residues.

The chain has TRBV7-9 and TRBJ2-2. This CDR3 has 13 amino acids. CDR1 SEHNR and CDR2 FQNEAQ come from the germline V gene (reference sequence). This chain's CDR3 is CASSPEGPGELFF.

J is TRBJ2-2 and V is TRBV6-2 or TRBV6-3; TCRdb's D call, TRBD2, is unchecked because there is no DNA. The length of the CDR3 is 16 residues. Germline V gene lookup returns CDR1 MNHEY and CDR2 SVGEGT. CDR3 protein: CASSLQVNLHTGELFF.

CDR3 region: CAWSSGTSGRQETQYF. The rearrangement joins TRBV30 to TRBJ2-5; the D gene TCRdb calls, TRBD2, cannot be checked with no DNA. The CDR3 has 16 residues. CDR1 is GTSNPN, CDR2 SVGIG, per germline (reference sequence).

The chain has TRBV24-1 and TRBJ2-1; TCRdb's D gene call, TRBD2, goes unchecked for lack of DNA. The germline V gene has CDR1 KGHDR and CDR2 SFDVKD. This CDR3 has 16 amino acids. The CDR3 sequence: CATSDFRTRTYNEQFF.

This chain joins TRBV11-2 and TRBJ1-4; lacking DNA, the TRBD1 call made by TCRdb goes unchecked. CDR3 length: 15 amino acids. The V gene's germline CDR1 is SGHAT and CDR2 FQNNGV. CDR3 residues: CASSLGVGANEKLFF.

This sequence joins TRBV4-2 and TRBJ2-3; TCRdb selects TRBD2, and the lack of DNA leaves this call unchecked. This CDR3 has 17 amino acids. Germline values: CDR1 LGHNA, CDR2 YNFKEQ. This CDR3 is CASSLSYRDSSTDTQYF.

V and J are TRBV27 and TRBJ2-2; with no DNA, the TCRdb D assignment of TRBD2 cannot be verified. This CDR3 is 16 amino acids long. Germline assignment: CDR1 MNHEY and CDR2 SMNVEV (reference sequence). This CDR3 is CASSFMTSANTGELFF.

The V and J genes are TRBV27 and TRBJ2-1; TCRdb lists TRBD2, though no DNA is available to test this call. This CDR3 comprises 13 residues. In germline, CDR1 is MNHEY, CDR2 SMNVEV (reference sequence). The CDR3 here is CASSFSGSLREFF.